This T cell receptor (beta chain) was captured by sequencing in a study of blood T cell repertoires in COVID-19. The overall study: T cells, B-cell-depleted T cells, or PBMCs provided the cDNA or gDNA that served as material.

Assay used: immunoSEQ multiplex PCR; TCRdb lists only in-frame clones, some missing. The repertoire has 45,000 to 50,000 clones, under 90% of them found once; the top ten carry around 3%. The sequence came from a woman aged 80 or over with COVID-19, enrolled during active disease. Material: peripheral blood.

CDR3 DNA sequence: TGTGCCAGCACCCCCCAGGCTAGCGGGATAGGGGATACGCAGTATTTT. This translates into CASTPQASGIGDTQYF. This rearrangement joins TRBV5-4 to TRBJ2-3, with 9 bases matching TRBD2. The CDR3 sequence is 16 residues long. With V trimmed by 6 bases and J by 6 bases, 14 bases remained unmatched. Germline values: CDR1 SGHNT, CDR2 YYREEE (reference sequence).